This T cell receptor (beta chain) was profiled in a study of CD8 T cells in ankylosing spondylitis. Study findings and constraints: Characteristic, it appeared, of ankylosing spondylitis blood was a TCR beta motif of several highly homologous variants. CD8+ cells made up the disease-linked clones, which were relatively rare in peripheral blood.

This clonotype was observed a few times. Antigen specificity is unknown. TCRdb independently ran MiXCR on the 5' RACE reads; one entry per CDR3 protein. Among just under 550,000 distinct CDR3 sequences listed, roughly an eighth were seen once. V was shortened by 6 bases and J by 8 bases, with 14 bases between the two germline ends. CDR3 length: 13 residues. The sequence was collected from a male donor with ankylosing spondylitis. The genes are TRBV12-3 or TRBV12-4 and TRBJ2-1; D is unclear. Input material: blood, either unsorted or a sorted T cell fraction (not recorded which). CDR3: CASSLISGDEQFF. CDR3 in DNA: TGTGCCAGCAGCTTGATATCGGGCGATGAGCAGTTCTTC.